Below are 14 T cell receptor beta chains sequenced from a single sample in a study of OX40 agonist ivuxolimab in advanced cancers. Some clones are missing from TCRdb's copy, which holds only in-frame ones; the method was immunoSEQ multiplex PCR. The sample holds 87,000 or so clones, approximately 87% seen once. The starting material was CD4+ or CD8+ T cells sorted from blood, obtained in a trial of the OX40 agonist ivuxolimab. These receptors were obtained from an adult with an advanced solid tumor such as melanoma, head and neck, liver or kidney cancer.

The rearrangement links TRBV19 to TRBJ1-2; D is ambiguous. Between the trimmed V and J ends, which lost 5 bases and 11 bases, there was a span of 15 bases. This CDR3 region has 12 residues. Germline V lookup: CDR1 LNHDA, CDR2 SQIVND (reference sequence). CDR3 nucleotides: TGTGCCAGTAGTCCGCGAAGGGAGGAATACACCTTC. The encoded protein is CASSPRREEYTF. The full variable domain, in which reference TRBV19 and TRBJ1-2 provide the parts outside the CDR3, is DGGITQSPKYLFRKEGQNVTLSCEQNLNHDAMYWYRQDPGQGLRLIYYSQIVNDFQKGDIAEGYSVSREKKESFPLTVTSAQKNPTAFYLCASSPRREEYTFGSGTRLTVV.

The CDR3 bases are TGTGCCAGCACTCTAACGCAAGGGGGTACCGAGCAGTACTTC. This encodes CASTLTQGGTEQYF. The chain has TRBV6-5 and TRBJ2-7; possibly TRBD1 for D (6 bases). The CDR3 has 14 amino acids. Trimming left V 7 bases short and J 6 bases short, with 19 bases between. Germline-derived CDR1 and CDR2 are MNHEY and SVGAGI.

This sequence joins TRBV29-1 and TRBJ2-2; tentative D call: TRBD2 (7 bases). The CDR3 is 14 amino acids. V lost 4 bases, J lost 4 bases, and 13 bases lay in between. Germline V gene sequence: CDR1 SQVTM, CDR2 ANQGSEA. The CDR3 DNA reads TGCAGCGTTGGGACAGCGGGGACCACCGGGGAGCTGTTTTTT. This translates into CSVGTAGTTGELFF.

This clone turned up a few times. The junction shows a germline mismatch at one end, possibly a read error. The V call is TRBV7-9, the J call TRBJ1-1; TRBD1 matches 8 bases. Germline V gene data show CDR1 as SEHNR and CDR2 as FQNEAQ (reference sequence). This CDR3 is 13 amino acids long. The CDR3 DNA follows: TGTGCCGGCAGATCAGGGGGCTACACTGAAGCTTTCTTT. This sequence encodes CAGRSGGYTEAFF.

The CDR3 DNA sequence: TGTGCCAGCAGTACCGGGACTAGCGGGACAGATACGCAGTATTTT. This codes for CASSTGTSGTDTQYF. The chain is built from TRBV2 and TRBJ2-3; 12 nucleotides agree with TRBD2. Germline-derived CDR1 and CDR2 are SNHLY and FYNNEI. This CDR3 has 15 residues. With V trimmed by 5 bases and J by 3 bases, 3 bases remained unmatched.

The count of this clone is one. The CDR3 is CASSLSPGETEAFF. CDR3 nucleotides: TGTGCCAGCAGCTTAAGTCCAGGGGAGACTGAAGCTTTCTTT. The chain has TRBV7-9 and TRBJ1-1, with D possibly matching TRBD1 (6 bases). The CDR3 is 14 amino acids. Germline-derived CDR1 and CDR2 are SEHNR and FQNEAQ (reference sequence). V lost 2 bases and J lost 5, with 12 bases in between.

J is TRBJ2-3 and V is TRBV5-6; 8 positions agree with TRBD2. The CDR3 has 15 residues. Germline trimming cut 5 bases from V and 1 base from J; bases unmatched to any gene: 6. The V gene's germline CDR1 is SGHDT and CDR2 YYEEEE. The CDR3 nucleotides read TGTGCCAGCAGAGGCGGGGGGAGGCGCACAGATACGCAGTATTTT. Translated: CASRGGGRRTDTQYF.

J is TRBJ1-5 and V is TRBV11-3, with D uncertain. V gave up 5 bases and J gave up 1 base, with 6 bases separating them. This CDR3 spans 13 amino acids. CDR1 and CDR2 from the germline V gene are SGHNT and YENEEA. The CDR3 region has the DNA TGTGCCAGCAGCGTTACGAGCAATCAGCCCCAGCATTTT. As protein: CASSVTSNQPQHF.

The chain couples TRBV5-1 to TRBJ2-1; D perhaps matches TRBD2 (5 bases). The germline V gene encodes CDR1 SGHRS and CDR2 YFSETQ. This CDR3 comprises 17 residues. V was trimmed by 3 bases and J by 3 bases, leaving 19 bases between them. The CDR3 loop reads CASSSRTSRTFYNEQFF. The DNA for the CDR3 is TGCGCCAGCAGCTCGAGGACCTCTAGGACTTTCTACAATGAGCAGTTCTTC.

The chain employs TRBV15 and TRBJ2-3; D not resolved. Trimming cost V 4 bases and J 0 bases, with 5 bases left between them. The length of the CDR3 is 13 residues. CDR1 is LNHNV, CDR2 YYDKDF, per germline (reference sequence). This CDR3 reads CATSIESTDTQYF. Written as DNA, the CDR3 is TGTGCCACCAGCATCGAAAGCACAGATACGCAGTATTTT.

V usage is TRBV9 and J usage is TRBJ1-2, with a tentative D call TRBD1 (5 bases). CDR1 is SGDLS and CDR2 is YYNGEE in the germline V gene. The CDR3 totals 14 residues. Trimming removed 0 bases at V and 8 bases at J, with 14 bases between. CDR3 amino acids: CASSVDSAGFGYTF. The CDR3 bases are TGTGCCAGCAGCGTAGATTCAGCAGGGTTCGGCTACACCTTC.

This sequence joins TRBV13 and TRBJ1-1; perhaps TRBD1 as D (5 bases). The CDR3 is 19 residues long. Germline assignment: CDR1 PRHDT and CDR2 FYEKMQ (reference sequence). The V end lost 3 bases, the J end lost 4 bases, and 27 bases lay between the germline ends. CDR3 coding DNA: TGTGCCAGCAGCTTTGGGGTGCCGGCACAGGTAGCGTGGGGCACTGAAGCTTTCTTT. Its translation: CASSFGVPAQVAWGTEAFF.

The V and J genes are TRBV27 and TRBJ2-7; perhaps TRBD1 as D (5 bases). The CDR3 runs to 12 residues. CDR1 is MNHEY and CDR2 is SMNVEV in the germline V gene (reference sequence). Trimming removed 2 bases at V and 5 bases at J, with 7 bases between. The CDR3 bases are TGTGCCAGCAGTTTAACAGGTGACGAGCAGTACTTC. The encoded protein is CASSLTGDEQYF.

The chain couples TRBV27 to TRBJ2-7; 10 bases fit TRBD2. After removal of 6 bases from V and 2 bases from J, the junction contained 7 bases not matched to a gene. Looked up from germline, CDR1 is MNHEY and CDR2 is SMNVEV (reference sequence). The CDR3 loop spans 15 amino acids. The CDR3 reads CASSKLAGSTYEQYF. Written as DNA, the CDR3 is TGTGCCAGCAGCAAACTAGCGGGGTCTACCTACGAGCAGTACTTC.